What follows describes a single T cell receptor beta chain. This entry comes from a study of blood T cell repertoires in COVID-19. The CDR3 sequence is 12 residues long. Germline V gene sequence: CDR1 MNHNY, CDR2 SVGAGI (reference sequence). The V gene lost 6 bases and the J gene lost 4 bases, with 10 bases spanning the gap. In the study's own analysis: Estimates of nucleated cell counts were drawn from the amplification of reference gene primers. Sequencing used immunoSEQ multiplex PCR; TCRdb keeps in-frame clones, though not all of them. Clone size and the V and J calls come from that table; the DNA yielded D and trimming. This table holds about 320,000 clones, about 87% found once.

Sequencing input: peripheral blood. The V and J genes are TRBV6-6 and TRBJ2-7; D is perhaps TRBD2 (6 bases). The clonotype was recovered from a woman aged 30 to 39 with COVID-19, enrolled during active disease. The CDR3: CASSSLAYEQYF. As DNA, the CDR3 is TGTGCCAGCAGCTCCCTAGCGTACGAGCAGTACTTC.